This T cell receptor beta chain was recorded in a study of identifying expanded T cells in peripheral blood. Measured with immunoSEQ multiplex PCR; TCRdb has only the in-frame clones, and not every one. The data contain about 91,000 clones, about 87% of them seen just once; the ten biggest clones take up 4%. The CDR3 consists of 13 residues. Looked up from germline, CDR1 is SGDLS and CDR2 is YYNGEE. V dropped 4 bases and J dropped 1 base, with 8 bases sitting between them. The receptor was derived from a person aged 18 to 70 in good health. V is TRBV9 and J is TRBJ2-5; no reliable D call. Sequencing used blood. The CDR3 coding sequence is TGTGCCAGCAGCCCGGGCATCCAAGAGACCCAGTACTTC. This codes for CASSPGIQETQYF.